The 5 T cell receptor beta chains presented below share a single source sample, sequenced in a study of cytotoxic CD8 clonotypes in ibrutinib-treated CLL. Sequencing used immunoSEQ multiplex PCR; TCRdb keeps in-frame clones, though not all of them. The sample lists 30,000 to 40,000 clones, about three quarters seen once, with over 9% in the top ten. Specimen: PBMCs, collected at disease progression, from a patient treated with ibrutinib. These receptors came from a human donor with chronic lymphocytic leukemia.

V and J are TRBV11-3 and TRBJ2-2; D possibly corresponds to TRBD2 (5 bases). Germline CDR1 SGHNT, CDR2 YENEEA. There are 16 residues in the CDR3. V lost 5 bases, J lost 4 bases, and 17 bases lay in between. The DNA of the CDR3 is TGTGCCAGCAGCCTGCCTGCGGGTAGGAGCACCGGGGAGCTGTTTTTT. It is translated as CASSLPAGRSTGELFF.

CDR3: CASSIRLRNEQFF. DNA for the CDR3: TGTGCCAGTAGTATTCGACTGCGCAATGAGCAGTTCTTC. The chain recombines TRBV19 with TRBJ2-1; D gene unclear. This CDR3 comprises 13 residues. The germline V and J ends were trimmed by 3 bases and 6 bases, with 9 bases remaining between them. Looked up from germline, CDR1 is LNHDA and CDR2 is SQIVND (reference sequence).

V gene TRBV6-5 combines with J gene TRBJ1-3; D not resolved. The CDR3 runs to 15 residues. The V end was cut by 5 bases, the J end by 0 bases, with 11 bases between. Germline assignment: CDR1 MNHEY and CDR2 SVGAGI. This CDR3 is CASSRDPSSGNTIYF. The CDR3, as DNA: TGTGCCAGCAGTCGAGATCCGAGCTCTGGAAACACCATATATTTT.

This clone was found once. The J gene is TRBJ2-7, the V gene TRBV7-4; 8 positions match TRBD1. Losses at the gene ends were 4 bases for V and 4 bases for J; bases not matched to a gene: 18. The CDR3 extends over 18 amino acids. The germline gives CDR1 SGHVT, CDR2 SQSDAQ. CDR3 in DNA: TGTGCCAGCAGCTCGTCCGGACAGGGCCCCATCGACCCTTACGAGCAGTACTTC. Encoded protein: CASSSSGQGPIDPYEQYF.

The chain has TRBV5-1 and TRBJ1-4; no definite D call. Germline CDR1 is SGHRS and CDR2 is YFSETQ. Trimming stripped 2 bases from V and 7 bases from J, with 15 bases between. The CDR3 consists of 15 residues. The DNA of the CDR3 is TGCGCCAGCAGCTTCTTAGGGTATGCGGTTGAAAAACTGTTTTTT. Its translation is CASSFLGYAVEKLFF. The entire variable domain, with the rest obtained from reference TRBV5-1 and TRBJ1-4, is as follows: KAGVTQTPRYLIKTRGQQVTLSCSPISGHRSVSWYQQTPGQGLQFLFEYFSETQRNKGNFPGRFSGRQFSNSRSEMNVSTLELGDSALYLCASSFLGYAVEKLFFGSGTQLSVL.